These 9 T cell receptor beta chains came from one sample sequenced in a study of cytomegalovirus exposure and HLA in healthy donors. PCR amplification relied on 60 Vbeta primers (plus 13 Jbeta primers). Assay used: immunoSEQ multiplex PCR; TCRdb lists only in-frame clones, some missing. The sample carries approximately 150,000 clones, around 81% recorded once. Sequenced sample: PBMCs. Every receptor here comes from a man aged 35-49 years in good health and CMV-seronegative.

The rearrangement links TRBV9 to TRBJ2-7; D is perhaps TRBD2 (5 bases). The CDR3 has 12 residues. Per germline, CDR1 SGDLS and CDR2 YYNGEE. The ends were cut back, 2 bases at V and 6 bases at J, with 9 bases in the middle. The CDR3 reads CASSVNRGEQYF. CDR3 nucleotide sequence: TGTGCCAGCAGCGTTAATCGGGGCGAGCAGTACTTC. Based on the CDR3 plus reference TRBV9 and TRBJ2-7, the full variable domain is DSGVTQTPKHLITATGQRVTLRCSPRSGDLSVYWYQQSLDQGLQFLIQYYNGEERAKGNILERFSAQQFPDLHSELNLSSLELGDSALYFCASSVNRGEQYFGPGTRLTVT.

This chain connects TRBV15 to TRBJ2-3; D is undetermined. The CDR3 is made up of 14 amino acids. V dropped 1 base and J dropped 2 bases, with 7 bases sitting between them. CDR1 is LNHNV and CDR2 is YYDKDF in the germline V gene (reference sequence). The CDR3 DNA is TGTGCCACCAGCAGAGTGCCAGTCACAGATACGCAGTATTTT. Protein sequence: CATSRVPVTDTQYF.

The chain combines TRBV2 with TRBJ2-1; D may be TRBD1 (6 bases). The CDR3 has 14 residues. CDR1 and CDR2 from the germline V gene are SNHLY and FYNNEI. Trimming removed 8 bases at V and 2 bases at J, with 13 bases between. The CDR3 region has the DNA TGTGCCAGCGGGGGCGGGCTGGCCTACAATGAGCAGTTCTTC. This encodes CASGGGLAYNEQFF.

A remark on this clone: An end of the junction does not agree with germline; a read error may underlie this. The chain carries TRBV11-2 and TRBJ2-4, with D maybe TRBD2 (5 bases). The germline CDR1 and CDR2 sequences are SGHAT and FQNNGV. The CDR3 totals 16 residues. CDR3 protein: CASSLAVGLAKNSQYF. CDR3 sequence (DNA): TGTGCCAGCAGCTTAGCGGTCGGGCTAGCCAAAAACAGTCAGTACTTC.

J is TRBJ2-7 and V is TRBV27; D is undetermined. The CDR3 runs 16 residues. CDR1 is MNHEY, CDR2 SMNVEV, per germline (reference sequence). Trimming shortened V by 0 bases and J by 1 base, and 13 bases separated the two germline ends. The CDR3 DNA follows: TGTGCCAGCAGTTTATCGACACCCCTTCTTTCCTACGAGCAGTACTTC. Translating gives CASSLSTPLLSYEQYF.

CDR3 sequence reads: CASSYSALPSVPIHEQFF. The CDR3 coding sequence is TGTGCCAGCAGTTACTCTGCCCTCCCGAGCGTTCCCATCCATGAGCAGTTCTTC. The chain has TRBV6-8 and TRBJ2-1; D gene unclear. Germline-derived CDR1 and CDR2 are MNHGY and SAAAGT. The CDR3 loop spans 18 amino acids. Trimming pared 0 bases from V and 8 bases from J, leaving 23 bases between.

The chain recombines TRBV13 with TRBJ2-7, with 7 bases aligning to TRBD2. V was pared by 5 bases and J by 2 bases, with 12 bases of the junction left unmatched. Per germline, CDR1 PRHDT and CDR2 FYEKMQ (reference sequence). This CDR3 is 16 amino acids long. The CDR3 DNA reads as TGTGCCAGCAGCATCTCCGGGGGAGGGGAGCCCTACGAGCAGTACTTC. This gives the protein CASSISGGGEPYEQYF.

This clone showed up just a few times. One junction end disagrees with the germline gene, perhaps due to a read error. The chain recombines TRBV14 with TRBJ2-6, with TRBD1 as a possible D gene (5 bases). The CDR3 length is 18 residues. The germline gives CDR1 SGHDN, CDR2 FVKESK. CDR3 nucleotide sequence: TGTGCCAGCAGCCGTGTAGGCCCAGCCTACTCTGGGGCCAACGGCCTGACTTTC. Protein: CASSRVGPAYSGANGLTF.

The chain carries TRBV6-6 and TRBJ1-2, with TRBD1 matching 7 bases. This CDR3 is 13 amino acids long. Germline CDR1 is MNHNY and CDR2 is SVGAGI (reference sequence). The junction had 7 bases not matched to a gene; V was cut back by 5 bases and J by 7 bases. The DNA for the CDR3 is TGTGCCAGCAGTACACAGACAGGGCCTGGCTACACCTTC. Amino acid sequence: CASSTQTGPGYTF.